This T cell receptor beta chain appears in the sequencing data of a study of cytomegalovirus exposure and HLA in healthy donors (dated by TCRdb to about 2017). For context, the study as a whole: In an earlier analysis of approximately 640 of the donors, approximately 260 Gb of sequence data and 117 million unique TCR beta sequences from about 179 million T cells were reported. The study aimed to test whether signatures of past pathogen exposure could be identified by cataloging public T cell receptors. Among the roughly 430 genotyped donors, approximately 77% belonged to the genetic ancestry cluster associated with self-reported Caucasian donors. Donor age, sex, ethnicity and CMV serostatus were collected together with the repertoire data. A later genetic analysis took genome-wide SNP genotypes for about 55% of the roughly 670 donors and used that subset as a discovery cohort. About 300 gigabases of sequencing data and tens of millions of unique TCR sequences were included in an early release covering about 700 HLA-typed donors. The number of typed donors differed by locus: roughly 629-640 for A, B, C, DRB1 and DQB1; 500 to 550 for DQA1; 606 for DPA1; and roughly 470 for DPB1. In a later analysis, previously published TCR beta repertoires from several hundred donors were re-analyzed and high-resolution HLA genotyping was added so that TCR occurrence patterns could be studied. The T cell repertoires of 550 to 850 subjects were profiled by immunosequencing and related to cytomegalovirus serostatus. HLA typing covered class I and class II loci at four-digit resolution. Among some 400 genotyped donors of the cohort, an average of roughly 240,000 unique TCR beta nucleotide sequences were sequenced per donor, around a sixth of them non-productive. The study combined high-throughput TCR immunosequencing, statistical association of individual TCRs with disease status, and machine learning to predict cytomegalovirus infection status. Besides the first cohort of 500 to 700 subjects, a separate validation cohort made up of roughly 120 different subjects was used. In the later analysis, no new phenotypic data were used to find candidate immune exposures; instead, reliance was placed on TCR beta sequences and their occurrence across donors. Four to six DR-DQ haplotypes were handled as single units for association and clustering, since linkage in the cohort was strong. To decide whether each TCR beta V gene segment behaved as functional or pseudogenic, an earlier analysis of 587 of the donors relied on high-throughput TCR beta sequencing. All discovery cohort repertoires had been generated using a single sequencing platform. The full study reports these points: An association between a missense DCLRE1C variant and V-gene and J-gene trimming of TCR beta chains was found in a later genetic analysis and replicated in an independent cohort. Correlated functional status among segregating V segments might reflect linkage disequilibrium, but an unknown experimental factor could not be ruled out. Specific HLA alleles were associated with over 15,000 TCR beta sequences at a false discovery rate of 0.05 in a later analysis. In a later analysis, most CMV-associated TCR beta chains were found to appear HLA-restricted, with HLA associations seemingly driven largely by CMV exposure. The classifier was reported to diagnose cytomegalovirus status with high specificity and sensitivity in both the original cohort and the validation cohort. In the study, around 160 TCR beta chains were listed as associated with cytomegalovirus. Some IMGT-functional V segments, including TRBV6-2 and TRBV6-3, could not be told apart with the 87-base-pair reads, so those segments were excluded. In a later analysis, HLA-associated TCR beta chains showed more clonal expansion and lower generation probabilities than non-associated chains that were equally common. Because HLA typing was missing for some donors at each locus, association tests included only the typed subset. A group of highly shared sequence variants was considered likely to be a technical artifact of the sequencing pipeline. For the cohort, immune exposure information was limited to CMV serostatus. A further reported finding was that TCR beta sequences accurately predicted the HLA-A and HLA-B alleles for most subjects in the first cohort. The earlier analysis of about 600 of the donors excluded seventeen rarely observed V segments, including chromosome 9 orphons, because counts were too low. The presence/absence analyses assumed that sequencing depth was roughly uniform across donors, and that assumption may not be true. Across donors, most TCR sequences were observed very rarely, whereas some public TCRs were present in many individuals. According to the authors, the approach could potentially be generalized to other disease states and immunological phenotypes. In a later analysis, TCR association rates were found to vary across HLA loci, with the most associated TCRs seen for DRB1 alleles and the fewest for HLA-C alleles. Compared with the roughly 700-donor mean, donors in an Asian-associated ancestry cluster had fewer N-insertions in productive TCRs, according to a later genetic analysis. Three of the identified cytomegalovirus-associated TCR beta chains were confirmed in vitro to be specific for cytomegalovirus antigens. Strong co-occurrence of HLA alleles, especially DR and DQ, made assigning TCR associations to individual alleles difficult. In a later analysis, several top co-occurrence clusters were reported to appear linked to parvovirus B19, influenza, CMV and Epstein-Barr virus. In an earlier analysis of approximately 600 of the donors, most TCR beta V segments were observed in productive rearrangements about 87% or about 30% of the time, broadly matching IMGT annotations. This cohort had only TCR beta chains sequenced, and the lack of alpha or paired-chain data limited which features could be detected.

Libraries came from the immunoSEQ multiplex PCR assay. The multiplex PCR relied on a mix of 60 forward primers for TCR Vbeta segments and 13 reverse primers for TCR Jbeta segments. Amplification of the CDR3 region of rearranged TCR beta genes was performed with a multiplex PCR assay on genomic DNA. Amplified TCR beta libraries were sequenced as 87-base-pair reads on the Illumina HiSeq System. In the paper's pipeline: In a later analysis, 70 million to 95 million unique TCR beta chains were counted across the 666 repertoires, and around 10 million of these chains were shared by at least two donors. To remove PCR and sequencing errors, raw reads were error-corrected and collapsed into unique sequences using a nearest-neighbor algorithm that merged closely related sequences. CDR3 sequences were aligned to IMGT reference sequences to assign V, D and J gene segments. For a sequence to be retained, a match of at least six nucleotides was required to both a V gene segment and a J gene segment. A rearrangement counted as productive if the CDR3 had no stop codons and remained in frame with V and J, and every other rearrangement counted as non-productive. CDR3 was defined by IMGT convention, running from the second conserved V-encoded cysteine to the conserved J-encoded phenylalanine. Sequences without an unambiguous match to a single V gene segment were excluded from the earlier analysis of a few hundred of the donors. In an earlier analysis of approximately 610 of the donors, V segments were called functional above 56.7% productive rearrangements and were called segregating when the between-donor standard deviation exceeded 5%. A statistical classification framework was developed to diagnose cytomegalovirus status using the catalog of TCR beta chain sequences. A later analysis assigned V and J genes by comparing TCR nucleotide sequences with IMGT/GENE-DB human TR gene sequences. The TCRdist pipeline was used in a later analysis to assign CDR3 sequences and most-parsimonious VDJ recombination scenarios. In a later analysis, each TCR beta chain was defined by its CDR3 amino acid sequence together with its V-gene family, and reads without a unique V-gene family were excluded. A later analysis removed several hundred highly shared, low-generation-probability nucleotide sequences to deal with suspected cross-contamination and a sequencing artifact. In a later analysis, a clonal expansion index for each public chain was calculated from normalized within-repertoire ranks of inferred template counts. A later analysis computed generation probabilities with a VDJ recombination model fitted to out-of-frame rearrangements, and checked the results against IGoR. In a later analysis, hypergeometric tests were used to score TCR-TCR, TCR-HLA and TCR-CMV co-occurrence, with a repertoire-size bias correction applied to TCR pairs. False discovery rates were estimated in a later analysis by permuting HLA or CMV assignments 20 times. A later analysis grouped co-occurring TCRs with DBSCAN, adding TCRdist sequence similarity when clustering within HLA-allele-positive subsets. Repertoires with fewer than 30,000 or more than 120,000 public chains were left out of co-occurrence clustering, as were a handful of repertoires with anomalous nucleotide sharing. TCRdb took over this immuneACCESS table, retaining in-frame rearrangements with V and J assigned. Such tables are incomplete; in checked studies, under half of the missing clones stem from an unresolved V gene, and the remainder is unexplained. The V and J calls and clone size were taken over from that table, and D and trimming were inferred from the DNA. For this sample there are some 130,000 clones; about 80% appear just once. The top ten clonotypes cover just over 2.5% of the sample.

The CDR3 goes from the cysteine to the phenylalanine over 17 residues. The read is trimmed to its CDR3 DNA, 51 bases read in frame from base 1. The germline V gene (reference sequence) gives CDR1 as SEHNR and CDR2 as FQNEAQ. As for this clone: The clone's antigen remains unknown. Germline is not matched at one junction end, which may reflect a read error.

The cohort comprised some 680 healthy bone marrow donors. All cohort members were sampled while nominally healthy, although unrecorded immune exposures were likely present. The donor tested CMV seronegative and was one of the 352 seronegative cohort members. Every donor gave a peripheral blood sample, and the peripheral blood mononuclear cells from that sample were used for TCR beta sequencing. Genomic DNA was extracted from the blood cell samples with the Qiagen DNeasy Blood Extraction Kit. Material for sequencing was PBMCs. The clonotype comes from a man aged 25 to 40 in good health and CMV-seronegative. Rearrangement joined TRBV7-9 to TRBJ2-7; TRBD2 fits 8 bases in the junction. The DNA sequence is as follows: TGTTCCAGCAGCTTAATGGGATTGAGCGGGAGCGTCGAAGAGCAGTACTTC. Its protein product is CSSSLMGLSGSVEEQYF.